This T cell receptor (beta chain) was sequenced in a study of PD-L1 blockade in urothelial cancer. About the research overall: Male sex and bladder-origin urothelial cancer were recorded for about 85% of the roughly 30 patients. At 3 weeks after treatment start (second dose) and again at 6 weeks, blood was analyzed. Blood samples had a median of 141,255 T cells, approximately 83,000 unique TCRs, and clonality 0.075 to 0.095.

Study-wide results and caveats: Tumor-associated TCR clones expanded more in blood at 3 weeks in patients with durable benefit.

CDR1 MNHEY and CDR2 SVGAGI come from the germline V gene. Trimming stripped 4 bases from V and 7 bases from J, with 6 bases between. The CDR3 sequence is 11 residues long. With regard to this clone: Its antigen is not identified.

Noted time point: peripheral blood 6 weeks after treatment start. The assay was immunoSEQ multiplex PCR, and TCRdb's table has in-frame clones only and misses some. Of about 44,000 clones listed, under 95% are singletons. This chain uses TRBV6-5 with TRBJ2-3; unclear D gene. Source: PBMCs, taken around atezolizumab (anti-PD-L1) treatment. The TCR comes from a man between 65 and 85 years old with urothelial cancer. The DNA for the CDR3 is TGTGCCAGCAGTTGGGCGAATACGCAGTATTTT. This gives the protein CASSWANTQYF.